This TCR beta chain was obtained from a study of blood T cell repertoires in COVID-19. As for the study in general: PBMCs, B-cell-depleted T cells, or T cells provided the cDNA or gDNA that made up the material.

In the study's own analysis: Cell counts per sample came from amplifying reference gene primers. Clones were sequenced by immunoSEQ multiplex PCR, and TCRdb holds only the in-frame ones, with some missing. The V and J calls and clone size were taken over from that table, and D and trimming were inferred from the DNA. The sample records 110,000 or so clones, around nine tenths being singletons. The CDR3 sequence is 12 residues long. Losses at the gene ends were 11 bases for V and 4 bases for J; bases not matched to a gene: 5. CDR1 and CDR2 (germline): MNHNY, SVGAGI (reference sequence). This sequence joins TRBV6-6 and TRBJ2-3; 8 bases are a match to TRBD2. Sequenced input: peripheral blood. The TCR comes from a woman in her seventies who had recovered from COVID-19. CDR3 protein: CAGGGPADTQYF. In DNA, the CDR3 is TGTGCCGGCGGGGGGCCGGCAGATACGCAGTATTTT.